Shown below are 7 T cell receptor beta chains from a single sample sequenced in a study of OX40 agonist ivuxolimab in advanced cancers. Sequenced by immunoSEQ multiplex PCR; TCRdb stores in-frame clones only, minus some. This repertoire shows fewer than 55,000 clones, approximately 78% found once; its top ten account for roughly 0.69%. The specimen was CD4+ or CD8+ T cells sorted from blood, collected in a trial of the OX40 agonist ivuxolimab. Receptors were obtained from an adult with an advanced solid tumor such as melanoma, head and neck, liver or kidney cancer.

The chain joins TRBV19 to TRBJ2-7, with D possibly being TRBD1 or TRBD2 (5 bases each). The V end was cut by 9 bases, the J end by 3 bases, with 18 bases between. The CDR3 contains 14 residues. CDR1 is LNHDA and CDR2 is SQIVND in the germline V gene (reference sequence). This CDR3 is CASLNPGDHYEQYF. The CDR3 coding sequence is TGTGCCAGCTTAAATCCCGGGGACCACTACGAGCAGTACTTC.

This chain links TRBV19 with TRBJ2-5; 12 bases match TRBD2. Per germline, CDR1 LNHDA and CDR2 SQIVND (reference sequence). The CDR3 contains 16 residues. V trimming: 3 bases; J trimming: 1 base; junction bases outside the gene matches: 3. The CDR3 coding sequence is TGTGCCAGTAGTATGTCGACTAGCGGGGGCCAAGAGACCCAGTACTTC. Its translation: CASSMSTSGGQETQYF.

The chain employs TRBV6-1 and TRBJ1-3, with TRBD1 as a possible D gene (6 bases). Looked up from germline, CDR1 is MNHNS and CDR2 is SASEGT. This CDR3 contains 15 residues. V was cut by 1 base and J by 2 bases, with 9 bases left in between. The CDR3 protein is CASSEGAGAGNTIYF. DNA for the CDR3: TGTGCCAGCAGTGAAGGGGCAGGGGCTGGAAACACCATATATTTT.

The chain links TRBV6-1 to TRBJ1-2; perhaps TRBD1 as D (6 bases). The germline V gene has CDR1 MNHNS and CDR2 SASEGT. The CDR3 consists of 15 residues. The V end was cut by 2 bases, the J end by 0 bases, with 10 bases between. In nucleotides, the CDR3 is TGTGCCAGCAGTGAAAGGGCAGGGGCTAACTATGGCTACACCTTC. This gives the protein CASSERAGANYGYTF.

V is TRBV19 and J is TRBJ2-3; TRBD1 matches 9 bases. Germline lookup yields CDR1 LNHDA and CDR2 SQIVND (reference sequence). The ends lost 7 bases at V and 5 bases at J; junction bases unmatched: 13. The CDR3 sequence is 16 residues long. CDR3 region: CASTVSWTGEVDTQYF. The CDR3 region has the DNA TGTGCCAGTACCGTATCGTGGACAGGGGAGGTAGATACGCAGTATTTT. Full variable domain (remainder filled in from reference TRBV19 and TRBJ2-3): DGGITQSPKYLFRKEGQNVTLSCEQNLNHDAMYWYRQDPGQGLRLIYYSQIVNDFQKGDIAEGYSVSREKKESFPLTVTSAQKNPTAFYLCASTVSWTGEVDTQYFGPGTRLTVL.

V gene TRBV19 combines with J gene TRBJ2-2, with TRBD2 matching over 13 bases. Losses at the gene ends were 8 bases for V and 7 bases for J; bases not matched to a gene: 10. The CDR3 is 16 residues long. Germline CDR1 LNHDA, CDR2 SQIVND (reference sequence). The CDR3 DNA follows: TGTGCCAGTCGAGGACTAGCGGGGGCACCAGGCGGGGAGCTGTTTTTT. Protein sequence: CASRGLAGAPGGELFF.

CDR3 DNA sequence: TGTGCCAGCAGTGACCCGGGACGGGTTTCCGGGGAGCTGTTTTTT. It is translated as CASSDPGRVSGELFF. The chain is built from TRBV25-1 and TRBJ2-2; the D call may be TRBD1 or TRBD2 (5 bases each). The V and J ends lost 3 bases and 6 bases respectively, with 14 bases between them. The germline gives CDR1 MGHDK, CDR2 SYGVNS. The CDR3 is 15 residues long.